These T cell receptor beta chains were read from a single sample in a study of shared clonotypes between healthy human individuals. Assay: immunoSEQ multiplex PCR; the TCRdb copy retains only in-frame clones and omits some. The sample contains 2 million to 2.5 million clones, roughly 94% of which appear only once. The specimen was naive CD8+ T cells sorted from blood. These receptors were taken from a man between 18 and 35 years old in good health. CDR3s leave out the opening cysteine and the closing phenylalanine or tryptophan. Fields, in order: J gene, V gene, CDR3 protein.

j_gene: TRBJ1-6
v_gene: TRBV7-2
CDR3aa: ASSNRVSSYNSPLH

j_gene: TRBJ1-6
v_gene: TRBV10-1
CDR3aa: ASSDGSSPLH

j_gene: TRBJ2-7
v_gene: TRBV5-6
CDR3aa: ASSPGQGIFYEQY

j_gene: TRBJ1-1
v_gene: TRBV4-3
CDR3aa: ASSQDTESDAF

j_gene: TRBJ1-1
v_gene: TRBV27
CDR3aa: ASSPLVGVGGPPSTEAF

j_gene: TRBJ1-4
v_gene: TRBV4-3
CDR3aa: ASSQGEKLF

j_gene: TRBJ1-1
v_gene: TRBV5-6
CDR3aa: ASSLLGGSEAF

j_gene: TRBJ2-3
v_gene: TRBV30
CDR3aa: AWNPGLVVTDTQY

j_gene: TRBJ1-1
v_gene: TRBV29-1
CDR3aa: SVYGPNTEAF

j_gene: TRBJ2-1
v_gene: TRBV12-5
CDR3aa: ASAPGDEQF

j_gene: TRBJ2-3
v_gene: TRBV15
CDR3aa: ATSTRLAGGITDTQY

j_gene: TRBJ2-3
v_gene: TRBV7-9
CDR3aa: ASSLGVYTQY

j_gene: TRBJ1-1
v_gene: TRBV6-5
CDR3aa: ASSYSPEGPEAF

j_gene: TRBJ2-5
v_gene: TRBV6-5
CDR3aa: ASNLAGDETQY

j_gene: TRBJ2-3
v_gene: TRBV7-9
CDR3aa: ASSLVPGQGSTDTQY

j_gene: TRBJ1-2
v_gene: TRBV13
CDR3aa: ASSLSANQNYGYT

j_gene: TRBJ1-2
v_gene: TRBV13
CDR3aa: ASIPKWTGGYYGYT

j_gene: TRBJ1-1
v_gene: TRBV7-2
CDR3aa: ASSLDRTGLSNTEAF

j_gene: TRBJ2-7
v_gene: TRBV13
CDR3aa: ASSLWTGAASLEQY

j_gene: TRBJ1-2
v_gene: TRBV30
CDR3aa: AWSVGSPGGGYT

j_gene: TRBJ1-5
v_gene: TRBV5-8
CDR3aa: ASSLAQGNQPQH

j_gene: TRBJ1-1
v_gene: TRBV7-6
CDR3aa: ASSLVPQGALNTEAF

j_gene: TRBJ2-3
v_gene: TRBV6-1
CDR3aa: ASGVWTDATQY